This TCR beta chain was sequenced in a study of T-cell reconstitution after alpha-beta-depleted transplantation in children. Findings of the study overall: For some patients, TCRbeta diversity was high at day 60 because of recipient T cells and thymic progenitors that survived. In patients about two months after transplant, alpha-beta T cells reportedly arose from several hundred expanded graft clones. Diversity and T-cell counts at one year after transplant derived mostly from new T cells.

Germline V CDR1 and CDR2: SEHNR, FQNEAQ (reference sequence). The CDR3 consists of 16 residues. Germline trimming cut 5 bases from V and 1 base from J; bases unmatched to any gene: 8. The library targeted TCRbeta and was prepared with unique molecular identifiers. TCRdb ran MiXCR on the PCR reads and lists one entry per CDR3 protein. The sample has some 830,000 distinct CDR3 sequences; roughly 15% are singletons. The table lists this clonotype with many counts. Its antigen remains unidentified. The input for sequencing was PBMCs, mostly from graft donor cells, taken 360 days after TCRalphabeta/CD19-depleted stem cell transplant. The receptor was derived from a male patient between 10 and 17 years old who had a stem cell transplant for acute lymphoblastic leukemia, so the T cells may come from the graft donor. J is TRBJ2-3 and V is TRBV7-9; TRBD1 agrees at 8 bases. The DNA for the CDR3 is TGTGCCAGCAGCCATACCCCGGGACAGGGCACAGATACGCAGTATTTT. Its translation: CASSHTPGQGTDTQYF.